The 26 T cell receptor beta chains given below trace back to one sample, sequenced in a study of control samples from healthy donors and cancer patients (dated by TCRdb to the early 2020s). Libraries were constructed by the immunoSEQ multiplex PCR assay. TCRdb provides this immuneACCESS table in a form limited to in-frame rearrangements. Some clones are lacking; in checked studies, under half of them reflect an unresolved V gene, and why the rest are absent is not known. The sample table contains some 71,000 clones; only one count was recorded for roughly 90% of them. The ten largest make up 15% to 20% of the sample. The sample taken for sequencing was PBMCs. These receptors were obtained from a man between 60 and 70 years old with lung cancer.

This clone was found a few times. The CDR3 reads CASSFGWGSGNTIYF. The CDR3 DNA reads as TGTGCCAGCAGTTTCGGGTGGGGATCTGGAAACACCATATATTTT. The chain combines TRBV6-5 with TRBJ1-3; D uncertain. Germline lookup yields CDR1 MNHEY and CDR2 SVGAGI. V gave up 4 bases and J gave up 1 base, with 11 bases separating them. This CDR3 contains 15 residues.

This clone was seen only once. The rearrangement links TRBV5-1 to TRBJ1-1, with no clear D. CDR1 SGHRS and CDR2 YFSETQ come from the germline V gene. The CDR3 loop spans 15 amino acids. Trimming cost V 0 bases and J 4 bases, with 13 bases left between them. In DNA form, the CDR3 reads TGCGCCAGCAGCTTGGCCACGGGTGGGATCACTGAAGCTTTCTTT. Residues: CASSLATGGITEAFF.

This clone was detected only a few times. The J gene is TRBJ1-3, the V gene TRBV11-3; perhaps TRBD1 as D (5 bases). With 1 base removed from V and 2 bases from J, the gap between germline ends came to 6 bases. In germline, CDR1 is SGHNT, CDR2 YENEEA. The CDR3 contains 14 residues. The CDR3 bases are TGTGCCAGCAGCTTAGGAGGGGCTGGAAACACCATATATTTT. It specifies CASSLGGAGNTIYF.

The rearrangement uses TRBV20-1 and TRBJ2-1; 9 nucleotides line up with TRBD2. Germline V gives CDR1 DFQATT, CDR2 SNEGSKA (reference sequence). Trimming cost V 3 bases and J 8 bases; bases outside gene matches: 11. This CDR3 region has 15 residues. CDR3 sequence: CSASPSGGNRDEQFF. In nucleotides, the CDR3 is TGCAGTGCTAGTCCCAGCGGGGGGAATAGGGATGAGCAGTTCTTC.

This clone was recorded only once. This chain connects TRBV24-1 to TRBJ2-3; D is ambiguous. Germline values: CDR1 KGHDR, CDR2 SFDVKD. Deletions cut 4 bases from V and 2 bases from J, with 0 bases between. The CDR3 runs to 11 residues. The CDR3 spells CATSDTDTQYF. DNA for the CDR3: TGTGCCACCAGTGACACAGATACGCAGTATTTT.

This clone turned up a few times. The rearrangement uses TRBV20-1 and TRBJ1-1; tentative D call: TRBD1 (6 bases). The germline CDR1 and CDR2 sequences are DFQATT and SNEGSKA (reference sequence). This CDR3 has 13 amino acids. V dropped 3 bases and J dropped 5 bases, with 13 bases sitting between them. As DNA, the CDR3 is TGCAGTGCTAGTGCAGGGGATCGAACTGAAGCTTTCTTT. This sequence encodes CSASAGDRTEAFF.

V is TRBV9 and J is TRBJ1-6; possibly TRBD1 for D (6 bases). Per the germline V gene, CDR1 is SGDLS and CDR2 is YYNGEE. V shed 4 bases and J shed 5 bases, with 7 bases lying between them. The CDR3 totals 13 residues. As DNA, the CDR3 is TGTGCCAGCAGCCGGGACAATAATTCACCCCTCCACTTT. The encoded protein is CASSRDNNSPLHF.

This clone was seen many times. The chain combines TRBV5-1 with TRBJ1-4; no definite D call. Between the trimmed V and J ends, which lost 7 bases and 5 bases, there was a span of 15 bases. Germline CDR1 reads SGHRS; CDR2 reads YFSETQ. The CDR3 is 14 residues long. The CDR3 here is CASCADHRNEKLFF. CDR3 bases: TGCGCCAGCTGTGCGGACCATAGAAATGAAAAACTGTTTTTT.

The chain links TRBV10-1 to TRBJ2-4; D may correspond to TRBD1 or TRBD2 (5 bases each). The V gene's germline CDR1 is WNHNN and CDR2 SYGVQD (reference sequence). The V gene lost 8 bases and the J gene lost 0 bases, with 17 bases spanning the gap. The CDR3 is made up of 16 amino acids. CDR3 DNA: TGCGCCAGCGAGGGGAGACGGGACCCAGCCAAAAACATTCAGTACTTC. It codes for CASEGRRDPAKNIQYF.

Written as DNA, the CDR3 is TGTGCCAGCAGTTACTCCGGGAGGGAGCAGTACTTC. It codes for CASSYSGREQYF. This rearrangement joins TRBV6-5 to TRBJ2-7; 7 nucleotides align to TRBD2. This CDR3 comprises 12 residues. Germline CDR1 and CDR2: MNHEY and SVGAGI. Trimming at V came to 0 bases and at J to 7 bases, leaving 0 bases not matched to a gene.

The sample holds one count of this clone. The J gene is TRBJ2-7, the V gene TRBV6-5; TRBD2 is a possible D gene (5 bases). The germline V and J ends were trimmed by 7 bases and 4 bases, with 17 bases remaining between them. Germline V gene data show CDR1 as MNHEY and CDR2 as SVGAGI. This CDR3 is built from 14 residues. The CDR3 sequence: CASTSAHGGYEQYV. In DNA, the CDR3 is TGTGCCAGCACGTCGGCCCACGGCGGGTACGAGCAGTACGTC.

This sequence joins TRBV12-3 or TRBV12-4 and TRBJ1-6; D is unresolved. The CDR3 is 11 amino acids. V was cut by 6 bases and J by 7 bases, with 4 bases left in between. The CDR3, as DNA: TGTGCCAGCAGGAAAAATTCACCCCTCCACTTT. Encoded protein: CASRKNSPLHF.

Within the sample, this clone is medium-sized. This rearrangement joins TRBV19 to TRBJ1-5; 7 nucleotides match TRBD1. The germline gives CDR1 LNHDA, CDR2 SQIVND (reference sequence). The CDR3 has 15 residues. Trimming cost V 4 bases and J 4 bases; bases outside gene matches: 7. CDR3 in DNA: TGTGCCAGTAGTACAAACAGGGGCCCTAATCAGCCCCAGCATTTT. It is translated as CASSTNRGPNQPQHF.

This chain joins TRBV11-3 and TRBJ2-1, with D possibly matching TRBD1 (5 bases). The ends were cut back, 5 bases at V and 8 bases at J, with 13 bases in the middle. The germline V gene encodes CDR1 SGHNT and CDR2 YENEEA. The CDR3 sequence is 13 residues long. The DNA of the CDR3 is TGTGCCAGCAGCAGAGATGTAGGGGATGAGCAGTTCTTC. It specifies CASSRDVGDEQFF.

This clone has only one observation. The V call is TRBV5-6, the J call TRBJ1-6, with D perhaps matching TRBD1 (6 bases). The ends were cut back, 3 bases at V and 0 bases at J, with 19 bases in the middle. This CDR3 is 19 amino acids long. Germline lookup yields CDR1 SGHDT and CDR2 YYEEEE. In DNA, the CDR3 is TGTGCCAGCAGCTACAGTATGGACAGCGGGAGCTCCTATAATTCACCCCTCCACTTT. Amino acids: CASSYSMDSGSSYNSPLHF.

The chain employs TRBV9 and TRBJ1-5; no reliable D call. Trimming pared 0 bases from V and 5 bases from J, leaving 6 bases between. The CDR3 runs to 13 residues. Germline loops: CDR1 SGDLS, CDR2 YYNGEE. CDR3 protein: CASSVEQDQPQHF. As DNA, the CDR3 is TGTGCCAGCAGCGTAGAGCAAGATCAGCCCCAGCATTTT.

The chain uses TRBV5-1 and TRBJ2-7; the D gene is possibly TRBD2 (5 bases). Trimming removed 3 bases at V and 0 bases at J, with 13 bases between. Germline CDR1 and CDR2: SGHRS and YFSETQ. The CDR3 has 15 residues. In nucleotides, the CDR3 is TGCGCCAGCAGCTCATCAGGACTGGCCTCCTACGAGCAGTACTTC. The encoded protein is CASSSSGLASYEQYF.

A single count supports this clone. The chain uses TRBV2 and TRBJ2-3; 9 bases are a match to TRBD1. Trimming removed 4 bases from V and 5 bases from J; junction bases left unmatched: 7. The CDR3 is 15 residues long. The germline gives CDR1 SNHLY, CDR2 FYNNEI. The CDR3, as DNA: TGTGCCAGCAGTGTACACAGGGGGCCAGGAGATACGCAGTATTTT. Residues: CASSVHRGPGDTQYF.

This rearrangement joins TRBV28 to TRBJ2-1; 9 positions match TRBD1. V was clipped by 7 bases and J by 15 bases; unmatched bases: 10. This CDR3 is built from 12 residues. Germline V gene sequence: CDR1 MDHEN, CDR2 SYDVKM. The CDR3 nucleotides are TGTGCCAGCACCATCCCCCGGGACAGGGTGTTCTTC. As protein: CASTIPRDRVFF.

J is TRBJ1-3 and V is TRBV18; D unresolved. Germline V lookup: CDR1 KGHSH, CDR2 LQKENI. This CDR3 region has 16 residues. The V end lost 3 bases, the J end lost 6 bases, and 18 bases lay between the germline ends. The CDR3 DNA follows: TGTGCCAGCTCACCGCTTGAGGGCAGTCGGTCAAACACCATATATTTT. Its translation: CASSPLEGSRSNTIYF.

The V and J genes are TRBV7-3 and TRBJ1-2, with 7 bases identical to TRBD1. Germline assignment: CDR1 SGHTA and CDR2 FQGTGA. With V trimmed by 5 bases and J by 0 bases, 6 bases remained unmatched. The CDR3 is 15 residues long. CDR3 sequence: CASSLTGEANYGYTF. Here the CDR3 DNA reads TGTGCCAGCAGCCTCACAGGGGAGGCTAACTATGGCTACACCTTC.

The gene calls are TRBV14 and TRBJ2-3; no reliable D call. The CDR3 covers 15 residues. V lost 0 bases and J lost 0, with 7 bases in between. The germline V gene has CDR1 SGHDN and CDR2 FVKESK. The CDR3, as DNA: TGTGCCAGCAGCCAAGATTTTAGTAGCACAGATACGCAGTATTTT. Translated, it gives CASSQDFSSTDTQYF.

The V gene is TRBV5-8, the J gene TRBJ1-5; weak D call: TRBD1 (5 bases). Trimming cost V 4 bases and J 8 bases, with 13 bases left between them. The germline CDR1 and CDR2 sequences are SGHTS and YDEGEE. The CDR3 is made up of 13 amino acids. CDR3 in amino acids: CASSHKVTEPQHF. The CDR3 DNA reads as TGTGCCAGCAGCCACAAGGTGACAGAGCCCCAGCATTTT.

As for this clone: The same CDR3 is also encoded by other DNA sequences in this sample. The CDR3 bases are TGTGCCAGCAGTTTATGGGGGGGGACGGGTGGCTACACCTTC. Translation: CASSLWGGTGGYTF. This chain connects TRBV27 to TRBJ1-2, with D perhaps matching TRBD1 (5 bases). This CDR3 is 14 amino acids long. Trimming stripped 1 base from V and 7 bases from J, with 13 bases between. Looked up from germline, CDR1 is MNHEY and CDR2 is SMNVEV (reference sequence).

This clone was counted a single time. CDR3 bases: TGTGCCAGTACCATCCCCGGGACAGCTTATAATTCACCCCTCCACTTT. Its protein product is CASTIPGTAYNSPLHF. J is TRBJ1-6 and V is TRBV19, with 7 bases lining up with TRBD1. The CDR3 sequence is 16 residues long. V dropped 7 bases and J dropped 4; count of bases not matched to a gene: 10. CDR1 and CDR2 from the germline V gene are LNHDA and SQIVND (reference sequence).

V is TRBV18 and J is TRBJ1-2, with 7 bases identical to TRBD1. This CDR3 is built from 14 residues. CDR1 and CDR2 (germline): KGHSH, LQKENI. The ends lost 3 bases at V and 4 bases at J; junction bases unmatched: 5. CDR3 DNA sequence: TGTGCCAGCTCACCGGGCAGGGGGATCTATGGCTACACCTTC. Its protein is CASSPGRGIYGYTF.